Following are 11 T cell receptor beta chains from one sample sequenced in a study of T cell repertoires in cytomegalovirus infection. What these receptors recognize is not known. Using its own MiXCR run on the reads, TCRdb lists one record per CDR3 protein. The data contain about 920,000 distinct CDR3 sequences, 31% of them singletons. The sequencing here drew on cultured CD8+ T cells from PBMCs, taken from culture after CMV antigen stimulation. The receptors originated from a human donor in good health (CMV status not recorded). Some clones in this sample may be carry-over from other donors' samples.

This clonotype was picked up a small number of times. The chain recombines TRBV5-6 with TRBJ1-5; 7 bases are a match to TRBD1. CDR1 SGHDT and CDR2 YYEEEE come from the germline V gene. The junction had 11 bases not matched to a gene; V was cut back by 3 bases and J by 2 bases. The CDR3 covers 17 residues. For the CDR3, the DNA is TGTGCCAGCAGCTCGGGGGTAGACAGGGTAGGCAATCAGCCCCAGCATTTT. Amino acid sequence: CASSSGVDRVGNQPQHF.

This clonotype is a singleton in its sample. A much more abundant neighbour one base away suggests this may be a read error. The V call is TRBV7-6, the J call TRBJ1-4, with 8 nucleotides matching TRBD1. CDR3 length: 17 amino acids. CDR1 is SGHVS, CDR2 FNYEAQ, per germline. The CDR3 region has the DNA TGTGTCAGCACCCTCGGACAGGGCGGTTTGTCTAATGAAAAACTGTTTTTT. This encodes CVSTLGQGGLSNEKLFF.

This clonotype has just a few counts. This sequence joins TRBV19 and TRBJ2-2; no definite D call. The germline CDR1 and CDR2 sequences are LNHDA and SQIVND (reference sequence). Trimming took 1 base from V and 8 from J, leaving 8 bases between them. This CDR3 is 13 amino acids long. In nucleotides, the CDR3 is TGTGCCAGTAGTATAGGATCCCTGGGGGAGCTGTTTTTT. Translating it yields CASSIGSLGELFF.

Only a few counts were recorded for this clonotype. The chain employs TRBV5-6 and TRBJ1-1; D not certain. The CDR3 runs to 14 residues. The ends were cut back, 6 bases at V and 2 bases at J, with 14 bases in the middle. CDR1 is SGHDT, CDR2 YYEEEE, per germline. The CDR3 sequence: CASTRKEVNTEAFF. Here the CDR3 DNA reads TGTGCCAGCACCCGAAAGGAGGTAAACACTGAAGCTTTCTTT.

This clonotype was found once. The V gene is TRBV4-1, the J gene TRBJ1-1; D perhaps matches TRBD1 (5 bases). The V gene lost 1 base and the J gene lost 0 bases, with 12 bases spanning the gap. The CDR3 spans 16 residues. From germline, CDR1 is MGHRA and CDR2 YSYEKL. CDR3 amino acids: CASSQVRDRLNTEAFF. CDR3 coding DNA: TGCGCCAGCAGCCAAGTTCGAGACAGATTGAACACTGAAGCTTTCTTT.

The chain has TRBV19 and TRBJ2-2; TRBD1 matches 7 bases. V was pared by 10 bases and J by 6 bases, with 8 bases of the junction left unmatched. Germline CDR1 reads LNHDA; CDR2 reads SQIVND (reference sequence). The CDR3 spans 13 residues. CDR3 bases: TGTGCCATACAGGGGCCCCCGGCCGGGGAGCTGTTTTTT. This gives the protein CAIQGPPAGELFF.

The table lists this clonotype with many counts. The rearrangement joins TRBV12-5 to TRBJ1-2; TRBD1 might be the D (6 bases). The germline CDR1 and CDR2 sequences are LGHNT and FRNRAP. V was shortened by 6 bases and J by 7 bases, with 15 bases between the two germline ends. This CDR3 is 13 amino acids long. The DNA for the CDR3 is TGTGCTAGTGGACTTAACAGGGACTCTGGCTACACCTTC. Protein product: CASGLNRDSGYTF.

CDR3 residues: CASSIRGQQPQHF. The CDR3, as DNA: TGTGCCAGCAGTATCAGGGGGCAACAGCCCCAGCATTTT. V usage is TRBV28 and J usage is TRBJ1-5; 8 bases align to TRBD1. The CDR3 is 13 amino acids. V lost 5 bases to trimming and J lost 7 bases; unmatched junction nucleotides: 4. Germline loops: CDR1 MDHEN, CDR2 SYDVKM.

This clonotype was observed once. This chain uses TRBV19 with TRBJ2-4; 7 bases agree with TRBD1. Germline CDR1 reads LNHDA; CDR2 reads SQIVND (reference sequence). This CDR3 is 16 amino acids long. Trimming cost V 4 bases and J 2 bases; bases outside gene matches: 8. The CDR3 here is CASSTGNRGTKNIQYF. CDR3 bases: TGTGCCAGTAGTACCGGAAACAGGGGAACCAAAAACATTCAGTACTTC.

This rearrangement joins TRBV29-1 to TRBJ2-3, with TRBD1 matching 11 bases. Germline values: CDR1 SQVTM, CDR2 ANQGSEA. The trim removed 3 bases at V and 0 bases at J, leaving 5 bases unmatched. This CDR3 comprises 16 residues. DNA for the CDR3: TGCAGCGTTGACCCCGGACAGGGGGCTAGCACAGATACGCAGTATTTT. It encodes CSVDPGQGASTDTQYF.

This clonotype was seen a few times. The CDR3 loop is CASALVSPNTGELFF. CDR3 sequence (DNA): TGTGCCAGCGCTCTTGTCTCCCCCAACACCGGGGAGCTGTTTTTT. The chain employs TRBV6-1 and TRBJ2-2; D uncertain. Trimming took off 8 bases at V and 2 bases at J, with 15 bases between the two ends. The CDR3 contains 15 residues. The germline gives CDR1 MNHNS, CDR2 SASEGT.